This T cell receptor beta chain was profiled in a study of CD8+ T cells in alopecia areata. Study context: Tofacitinib ran 6 to 18 months, followed by 6 months off drug. The study, taken as a whole, reports: An increase in clonality over normal scalp was evident in lesional scalp, especially alopecia totalis/universalis. In scalp samples, resident alphabeta T cells of normal skin are also sequenced.

Comments on this clone: As yet, its antigen is unknown.

This CDR3 contains 14 residues. The V gene end was trimmed by 5 bases and the J gene end by 2 bases; junction bases not matched to a gene: 2. Germline CDR1 and CDR2: SEHNR and FQNEAQ (reference sequence). Samples from alopecia areata patients were lesional scalp punch biopsies and peripheral blood. Sequencing used cDNA as its template, made by extracting RNA and reverse transcribing it. Generated by immunoSEQ multiplex PCR, the TCRdb table keeps only in-frame clones and is missing some. This table has 110,000 to 150,000 clones, around three fifths appearing once. The genes are TRBV7-9 and TRBJ2-5, with 10 bases matching TRBD1. The specimen comprised CD4+ T cells sorted from blood, sampled at week 0. This TCR was recovered from a human donor with alopecia areata. The CDR3 here is CASSRTGGQETQYF. DNA for the CDR3: TGTGCCAGCAGCCGGACAGGGGGACAAGAGACCCAGTACTTC.